This T cell receptor (beta chain) was recovered during a study of blood T cell repertoires in COVID-19. Study summary: Sources were T cells, B-cell-depleted T cells, or PBMCs; the material itself was cDNA or gDNA.

Germline CDR1 and CDR2: SNHLY and FYNNEI. The CDR3 covers 14 residues. Losses at the gene ends were 6 bases for V and 3 bases for J; bases not matched to a gene: 2. The table came from immunoSEQ multiplex PCR; TCRdb's copy has only in-frame clones and leaves some out. The profile shows 100,000 or so clones, roughly 85% of them singletons. The chain combines TRBV2 with TRBJ1-5, with 10 positions matching TRBD1. The sequence came from a woman of 80 years or more with acute or convalescent COVID-19. The source material was peripheral blood. The CDR3 loop reads CASSGTGDNQPQHF. The CDR3 coding sequence is TGTGCCAGCAGCGGGACAGGGGACAATCAGCCCCAGCATTTT. The full variable domain, its missing parts supplied by reference TRBV2 and TRBJ1-5, is EPEVTQTPSHQVTQMGQEVILRCVPISNHLYFYWYRQILGQKVEFLVSFYNNEISEKSEIFDDQFSVERPDGSNFTLKIRSTKLEDSAMYFCASSGTGDNQPQHFGDGTRLSIL.